A selection of T cell receptor beta chains follows, all from one sample in a study of beta chain features in type 1 diabetes. Produced via immunoSEQ multiplex PCR; TCRdb's table is partial and in-frame only. The sample holds a few hundred thousand clones; around 22% are singletons and the top ten take 0.012%. Sequences were obtained from naive CD4+ T cells from blood. Source of these receptors: a woman aged 25 to 39 with type 1 diabetes. CDR3s leave out the opening cysteine and the closing phenylalanine or tryptophan. The D gene is left open where the match is weak.

cdr3_aa: ASSRRDTDSGTQY
j_call: TRBJ2-5
d_call: -
v_call: TRBV4-1

cdr3_aa: ASSPGSGPYEQY
j_call: TRBJ2-7
d_call: -
v_call: TRBV4-2

cdr3_aa: ASSGGNEQF
j_call: TRBJ2-1
d_call: TRBD2
v_call: TRBV7-9

cdr3_aa: ASSVGVNSNQPQH
j_call: TRBJ1-5
d_call: -
v_call: TRBV9

cdr3_aa: SVVDSGHSSYNEQF
j_call: TRBJ2-1
d_call: -
v_call: TRBV29-1

cdr3_aa: ATRTSGSGETQY
j_call: TRBJ2-5
d_call: TRBD2
v_call: TRBV6-6

cdr3_aa: ASRIGTGAGYT
j_call: TRBJ1-2
d_call: TRBD1
v_call: TRBV6-6

cdr3_aa: ASSPARDTDSYEQY
j_call: -
d_call: -
v_call: TRBV4-1

cdr3_aa: ASSLGAGGPYEQY
j_call: TRBJ2-7
d_call: TRBD2
v_call: TRBV18

cdr3_aa: ASSLVVTSGRAYEQY
j_call: TRBJ2-7
d_call: TRBD2
v_call: TRBV5-1

cdr3_aa: SVGWTKTDTQY
j_call: TRBJ2-3
d_call: -
v_call: TRBV29-1

cdr3_aa: AWSGIIGVVAF
j_call: TRBJ1-1
d_call: -
v_call: TRBV30

cdr3_aa: ASSLGQGLHEQY
j_call: -
d_call: -
v_call: TRBV7-9

cdr3_aa: ASSPPGLSSYEQY
j_call: TRBJ2-7
d_call: -
v_call: TRBV18

cdr3_aa: AWSGSGRSATDTQY
j_call: TRBJ2-3
d_call: TRBD2
v_call: TRBV30

cdr3_aa: SVDGDNEQF
j_call: TRBJ2-1
d_call: -
v_call: TRBV29-1